What follows are 8 T cell receptor delta chains derived from one specimen sequenced in a study of delta chains in infants with herpesvirus infections. Gamma-chain- and delta-chain-specific primers converted PBMC RNA into TCR cDNA. TCRdb reanalysed the RT-PCR reads with CATT. This sample has more than 600 delta-chain clones; roughly 15% occur once, and the top ten carry 10% to 15%. The sample consisted of peripheral blood, taken at time point 1 of longitudinal follow-up. The source is a human donor who was a Ugandan infant, either HIV-exposed or HIV-unexposed (not recorded which).

Comment on this clone: Being one base from a much bigger clone, this may be a read error. The V call is TRDV2, the J call TRDJ3; a possible D gene is TRDD3 (6 bases). No J gene was available from TCRdb, and it was assigned here by a germline match of the DNA. The CDR3 is 21 residues long. V lost 0 bases and J lost 2, with 22 bases in between. Germline V gene lookup returns CDR1 GEAIGNYY and CDR2 EKD. The CDR3 DNA is TGTGCCTGTGACACCGGTGGGGGTCGGATAGCATCGACCTGGGACACCCGACAGATGTTTTTC. Its translation is CACDTGGGRIASTWDTRQMFF.

The sample holds a few counts of this clone. A read error is possible here, since a much larger clone lies one base away. The V call is TRDV1, the J call TRDJ2; the match to TRDD3 covers 13 bases. Unmatched junction bases numbered 21, after V lost 4 bases and J lost 13 bases. This CDR3 region has 19 residues. Germline V gene sequence: CDR1 TSWWSYY, CDR2 QGS. Written as DNA, the CDR3 is TGTGCTCTTGGGGCGCCCCCTCGCCCGATTACTGGGGGATACGTAGGACTCTTCTTT. Its translation is CALGAPPRPITGGYVGLFF.

This clone was picked up a small number of times. Just one base apart from a much larger clone, this may be a read error. The CDR3 region is CALGEQNSGDKCDTDKLIF. As DNA, the CDR3 is TGTGCTCTTGGGGAACAGAACTCTGGGGATAAGTGCGACACCGATAAACTCATCTTT. J is TRDJ1 and V is TRDV1; 7 bases agree with TRDD3. CDR3 length: 19 amino acids. Germline CDR1 TSWWSYY, CDR2 QGS. V lost 1 base, J lost 0 bases, and 14 bases stayed unmatched.

This clone was found a few times. J is TRDJ1 and V is TRDV1; TRDD3 matches 10 bases. Germline matching of the DNA provided the J gene here, since TCRdb leaves it blank. In germline, CDR1 is TSWWSYY, CDR2 QGS. The CDR3 totals 22 residues. V lost 0 bases to trimming and J lost 2 bases; unmatched junction nucleotides: 21. The DNA of the CDR3 is TGTGCTCTTGGGGAACTAGTTCCTTCCTTTTTACTTACTGGGGGATTAACCGATAAACTCATCTTT. Its protein is CALGELVPSFLLTGGLTDKLIF.

This clone is large within its sample. The J gene is TRDJ1, the V gene TRDV3; 13 bases match TRDD3. The CDR3 is 17 amino acids. The germline CDR1 and CDR2 sequences are TVYSNPD and GDNSRS (reference sequence). Trimming at V came to 2 bases and at J to 2 bases, leaving 11 bases not matched to a gene. CDR3 in amino acids: CAFAVNWGIRLTDKLIF. The DNA for the CDR3 is TGTGCCTTTGCCGTAAACTGGGGGATACGACTAACCGATAAACTCATCTTT.

This clone was seen only a few times. Only one base separates this from a far larger clonotype, so it likely reflects a read error. The chain combines TRDV1 with TRDJ1; 7 nucleotides match TRDD3. Germline CDR1 reads TSWWSYY; CDR2 reads QGS. There are 21 residues in the CDR3. The CDR3 region has the DNA TGTGCTCTTGGGGAATATGGCTGTCCTTTACTGGGGATCGAATCCACCGATAAACACATCTTT. Amino acids: CALGEYGCPLLGIESTDKHIF.

In the case of this clone: It may be a read error: a sequence one base away is much more abundant. J is TRDJ1 and V is TRDV1; a possible D gene is TRDD3 (5 bases). The V gene's germline CDR1 is TSWWSYY and CDR2 QGS. The ends were cut back, 1 base at V and 0 bases at J, with 24 bases in the middle. The CDR3 loop spans 20 amino acids. The CDR3 nucleotides are TGTGCTCTTGGGGAACCATTCCACCACAACGATACTCCTTACACCGATAAACTCATCTTT. Amino acids: CALGEPFHHNDTPYTDKLIF.

This clone qualifies as large. The rearrangement links TRDV1 to TRDJ1; 8 bases align to TRDD3. J lost 0 bases, V lost 2 bases, and 17 bases had no gene match. The CDR3 extends over 20 amino acids. CDR1 is TSWWSYY and CDR2 is QGS in the germline V gene. The CDR3 reads CALGESEVGGFNPYTDKLIF. The CDR3 DNA reads as TGTGCTCTTGGGGAAAGTGAGGTTGGGGGATTCAACCCCTACACCGATAAACTCATCTTT.